One sample yielded the 24 T cell receptor beta chains listed below, sequenced in a study of blood T cell repertoires in COVID-19. TCRdb keeps only in-frame clones here, not all; method: immunoSEQ multiplex PCR. The sample lists some 54,000 clones, 91% seen once, with approximately 2.1% in the top ten. The sequencing sample was made of peripheral blood. The receptors derive from a man aged 60 to 69 with acute or convalescent COVID-19.

The CDR3 loop reads CASSLTSGRYNEQFF. The CDR3 bases are TGTGCCAGCAGCCTAACTAGCGGGAGGTACAATGAGCAGTTCTTC. The chain couples TRBV7-9 to TRBJ2-1; 12 bases are a match to TRBD2. Germline V gives CDR1 SEHNR, CDR2 FQNEAQ (reference sequence). CDR3 length: 15 amino acids. Trimming removed 5 bases from V and 4 bases from J; junction bases left unmatched: 3.

This chain connects TRBV10-3 to TRBJ1-6; TRBD1 matches 9 bases. The V segment lost 3 bases and the J segment 7 bases; nucleotides outside the gene matches: 4. Germline CDR1 ENHRY, CDR2 SYGVKD. The CDR3 is 15 amino acids. CDR3: CAISDLTGGNSPLHF. CDR3 in DNA: TGTGCCATCAGTGATCTGACAGGGGGAAATTCACCCCTCCACTTT.

The chain is built from TRBV6-2 or TRBV6-3 and TRBJ2-7, with 13 bases identical to TRBD2. This CDR3 has 14 amino acids. Germline V gene lookup returns CDR1 MNHEY and CDR2 SVGEGT. The V segment lost 6 bases and the J segment 4 bases; nucleotides outside the gene matches: 3. The CDR3 region has the DNA TGTGCCAGCAGCCAGACTAGCGGGAGGTACGAGCAGTACTTC. As protein: CASSQTSGRYEQYF.

The chain is built from TRBV27 and TRBJ1-5; tentative D call: TRBD1 (5 bases). The germline V gene has CDR1 MNHEY and CDR2 SMNVEV (reference sequence). The V end lost 2 bases, the J end lost 2 bases, and 7 bases lay between the germline ends. The CDR3 loop spans 14 amino acids. The CDR3 DNA follows: TGTGCCAGCAGTTTACAGGGCCGCAATCAGCCCCAGCATTTT. Its protein product is CASSLQGRNQPQHF.

The chain is built from TRBV30 and TRBJ1-1; 7 nucleotides agree with TRBD1. The CDR3 runs 14 residues. V dropped 1 base and J dropped 0; count of bases not matched to a gene: 2. CDR1 and CDR2 from the germline V gene are GTSNPN and SVGIG (reference sequence). The DNA for the CDR3 is TGTGCCTGGAGTGAAGGGACAGTGAACACTGAAGCTTTCTTT. Protein product: CAWSEGTVNTEAFF.

This chain connects TRBV9 to TRBJ1-4; 11 nucleotides match TRBD1. The CDR3 sequence is 15 residues long. V shed 3 bases and J 8 bases; nucleotides not matched to a gene: 6. Per the germline V gene, CDR1 is SGDLS and CDR2 is YYNGEE. CDR3 in DNA: TGTGCCAGCAGCGCAGGGACAGGGGGTTACGAAAAACTGTTTTTT. It specifies CASSAGTGGYEKLFF.

The chain has TRBV5-1 and TRBJ2-2, with 11 bases aligning to TRBD2. Losses at the gene ends were 2 bases for V and 7 bases for J; bases not matched to a gene: 7. CDR1 is SGHRS, CDR2 YFSETQ, per germline. The CDR3 extends over 16 amino acids. The DNA of the CDR3 is TGCGCCAGCAGCTTCGGGACTAGCGGAATAGACGGGGAGCTGTTTTTT. Translating gives CASSFGTSGIDGELFF.

The chain links TRBV5-8 to TRBJ2-3; 14 bases map to TRBD2. V shed 7 bases, J shed 2 bases, and the junction held 18 bases outside the gene matches. CDR3 length: 20 amino acids. Germline V gene sequence: CDR1 SGHTS, CDR2 YDEGEE. As DNA, the CDR3 is TGTGCCAGCCCGATCAACGGACTAGCGGGAGGCCAGCTTAACACAGATACGCAGTATTTT. Its translation is CASPINGLAGGQLNTDTQYF.

The chain couples TRBV5-4 to TRBJ1-2; TRBD1 matches 9 bases. V lost 4 bases, J lost 7 bases, and 11 bases stayed unmatched. This CDR3 region has 15 residues. The germline V gene has CDR1 SGHNT and CDR2 YYREEE (reference sequence). The CDR3 is CASSRIQGAQPGYTF. The CDR3, as DNA: TGTGCCAGCAGCAGAATACAGGGGGCGCAACCTGGCTACACCTTC.

The rearrangement uses TRBV18 and TRBJ2-1, with 10 bases identical to TRBD2. Germline V gene sequence: CDR1 KGHSH, CDR2 LQKENI. The CDR3 loop spans 16 amino acids. Trimming cost V 6 bases and J 7 bases; bases outside gene matches: 12. The CDR3 coding sequence is TGTGCCAGCTCCCCGAGGGGAGCGGGAGGGCCGAATGAGCAGTTCTTC. Protein: CASSPRGAGGPNEQFF.

This chain connects TRBV29-1 to TRBJ2-5; TRBD2 aligns across 7 bases. CDR1 is SQVTM, CDR2 ANQGSEA, per germline. The junction had 4 bases not matched to a gene; V was cut back by 6 bases and J by 3 bases. CDR3 length equals 12 residues. CDR3 loop: CSVGTTKETQYF. The CDR3, as DNA: TGCAGCGTCGGGACTACGAAAGAGACCCAGTACTTC. Filled out from reference TRBV29-1 and TRBJ2-5, the complete variable domain reads SAVISQKPSRDICQRGTSLTIQCQVDSQVTMMFWYRQQPGQSLTLIATANQGSEATYESGFVIDKFPISRPNLTFSTLTVSNMSPEDSSIYLCSVGTTKETQYFGPGTRLLVL.

The chain recombines TRBV30 with TRBJ1-1, with TRBD1 matching 8 bases. Germline V lookup: CDR1 GTSNPN, CDR2 SVGIG (reference sequence). This CDR3 contains 13 residues. Trimming removed 3 bases from V and 4 bases from J; junction bases left unmatched: 4. CDR3 protein: CAWRITGGTEAFF. The CDR3 nucleotides read TGTGCCTGGAGGATTACAGGGGGCACTGAAGCTTTCTTT.

This clone appeared a single time. CDR3 DNA: TGTGCCAGTAGTATAGATGGCAGGAGGGCTGGCTACACCTTC. As protein: CASSIDGRRAGYTF. V and J are TRBV19 and TRBJ1-2; no reliable D call. Germline lookup yields CDR1 LNHDA and CDR2 SQIVND (reference sequence). V was pared by 0 bases and J by 7 bases, with 12 bases between. This CDR3 region has 14 residues.

J is TRBJ2-2 and V is TRBV7-3; 8 bases fit TRBD2. The V gene's germline CDR1 is SGHTA and CDR2 FQGTGA. Trimming removed 5 bases from V and 7 bases from J; junction bases left unmatched: 15. The CDR3 totals 17 residues. This chain's CDR3 is CASSPFRREDYVGELFF. The CDR3 nucleotides are TGTGCCAGCAGCCCGTTTCGGCGGGAGGATTATGTCGGGGAGCTGTTTTTT.

The rearrangement joins TRBV2 to TRBJ1-5; 10 positions match TRBD1. The CDR3 runs to 15 residues. The trim removed 4 bases at V and 2 bases at J, leaving 2 bases unmatched. Germline V gene lookup returns CDR1 SNHLY and CDR2 FYNNEI. CDR3 sequence: CASSGDRGGNQPQHF. The CDR3, as DNA: TGTGCCAGCAGTGGGGACAGGGGCGGCAATCAGCCCCAGCATTTT. The full variable domain, rest sourced from reference TRBV2 and TRBJ1-5, is EPEVTQTPSHQVTQMGQEVILRCVPISNHLYFYWYRQILGQKVEFLVSFYNNEISEKSEIFDDQFSVERPDGSNFTLKIRSTKLEDSAMYFCASSGDRGGNQPQHFGDGTRLSIL.

The chain recombines TRBV27 with TRBJ2-5; D ambiguous. The germline V and J ends were trimmed by 3 bases and 2 bases, with 13 bases remaining between them. The V gene's germline CDR1 is MNHEY and CDR2 SMNVEV (reference sequence). The CDR3 totals 15 residues. CDR3 sequence: CASSFLGRIQETQYF. The CDR3 coding sequence is TGTGCCAGCAGTTTTTTGGGCCGAATACAAGAGACCCAGTACTTC.

There are a few counts of this clone. The chain carries TRBV5-5 and TRBJ1-5; 7 positions agree with TRBD1. The CDR3 runs to 16 residues. Unmatched junction bases numbered 7, after V lost 4 bases and J lost 0 bases. Germline values: CDR1 SGHKS, CDR2 YYEKEE (reference sequence). The CDR3 here is CASSRGQAVSNQPQHF. CDR3 nucleotide sequence: TGTGCCAGCAGCCGCGGACAGGCCGTTAGCAATCAGCCCCAGCATTTT.

The rearrangement uses TRBV29-1 and TRBJ1-5, with a weak D call TRBD1 (5 bases). This CDR3 has 12 amino acids. Trimming removed 6 bases at V and 0 bases at J, with 6 bases between. Per the germline V gene, CDR1 is SQVTM and CDR2 is ANQGSEA. CDR3 coding DNA: TGCAGCGTCAGGGATAGCAATCAGCCCCAGCATTTT. Translating it yields CSVRDSNQPQHF.

The chain carries TRBV27 and TRBJ1-2; 9 nucleotides line up with TRBD1. V trimming: 6 bases; J trimming: 4 bases; junction bases outside the gene matches: 6. Germline CDR1 reads MNHEY; CDR2 reads SMNVEV (reference sequence). There are 14 residues in the CDR3. DNA for the CDR3: TGTGCCAGCAGCTCTACAGGGGGCGCCTATGGCTACACCTTC. Amino acids: CASSSTGGAYGYTF.

The chain employs TRBV4-1 and TRBJ1-6; 10 nucleotides line up with TRBD1. The CDR3 extends over 21 amino acids. The germline V gene encodes CDR1 MGHRA and CDR2 YSYEKL. V lost 1 base to trimming and J lost 9 bases; unmatched junction nucleotides: 21. The chain's CDR3 is CASSQVLFGTGAAQLSSPLHF. The CDR3 coding sequence is TGCGCCAGCAGCCAAGTCCTCTTCGGGACAGGGGCCGCGCAATTGAGTTCACCCCTCCACTTT.

DNA of the CDR3: TGTGCCAGCAGCCAGGCTGGGGACAGGGGGAAAGGGACCCAGTACTTC. Encoded protein: CASSQAGDRGKGTQYF. This chain connects TRBV6-4 to TRBJ2-5; 11 bases agree with TRBD1. This CDR3 has 16 residues. From germline, CDR1 is MRHNA and CDR2 SNTAGT. The J segment lost 7 bases and the V segment lost 6 bases, leaving 13 bases of the junction unmatched.

The chain links TRBV7-3 to TRBJ2-3; D is uncertain. Germline CDR1 reads SGHTA; CDR2 reads FQGTGA. Trimming left V 8 bases short and J 2 bases short, with 11 bases between. The CDR3 totals 13 residues. CDR3 in DNA: TGTGCCAGCCTTATGGTAGTCACAGATACGCAGTATTTT. Protein sequence: CASLMVVTDTQYF.

The rearrangement uses TRBV10-3 and TRBJ1-1, with 12 bases matching TRBD1. The germline V gene encodes CDR1 ENHRY and CDR2 SYGVKD. The CDR3 runs to 14 residues. V was clipped by 6 bases and J by 4 bases; unmatched bases: 3. In DNA form, the CDR3 reads TGTGCCATCAGGGGGGACAGGGGGCCCACTGAAGCTTTCTTT. Its translation: CAIRGDRGPTEAFF.

The rearrangement joins TRBV30 to TRBJ1-1; the D is unclear. Germline CDR1 and CDR2: GTSNPN and SVGIG (reference sequence). The CDR3 extends over 14 amino acids. The V and J ends lost 2 bases and 1 base respectively, with 11 bases between them. The DNA of the CDR3 is TGTGCCTGGAGTCCCGGGAGGCCGAACACTGAAGCTTTCTTT. This codes for CAWSPGRPNTEAFF.